These T cell receptor beta chains were read from a single sample in a study of blood T cell repertoires in COVID-19. Repertoires were generated with immunoSEQ multiplex PCR, while TCRdb's copy carries only in-frame clones and drops some. The sample contains roughly 410,000 clones, more than 80% of which appear only once. Material: peripheral blood. Receptors were obtained from a man between 35 and 55 years old with acute or convalescent COVID-19. Both conserved end residues are trimmed from each CDR3. Clone sizes are given selectively: once, few, many, or a class where the clone is expanded.

j_call v_call clone_size cdr3_aa
TRBJ1-2 TRBV29-1 - SPKRGTGGNGYT
TRBJ2-7 TRBV12-3/TRBV12-4 - ASSLRSPEEQY
TRBJ1-2 TRBV7-9 - ASSVPTGDGYT
TRBJ2-7 TRBV19 - ASSTFGDSPGYYEQY
TRBJ2-5 TRBV14 - ASSHQRASGLLETQY
TRBJ1-4 TRBV7-9 - ASSLSGYEKLF
TRBJ2-4 TRBV30 - AWRGLLRAKNIQY
TRBJ1-1 TRBV5-1 - ASSLGGGVPMNTEAF
TRBJ2-5 TRBV6-6 - ASSYTILVSKETQY
TRBJ2-2 TRBV28 many ASSLAGWSGGELF
TRBJ2-1 TRBV7-3 - ASSLAGGVNEQF
TRBJ1-5 TRBV7-2 once ASSSPRQPQH
TRBJ2-3 TRBV7-3 - ASSRQSTDTQY
TRBJ1-2 TRBV30 - AWSGLNLGYT
TRBJ2-2 TRBV6-6 - ASSSRDRRTGELF
TRBJ1-2 TRBV9 - ASSVDEGALTSAYGYT
TRBJ1-1 TRBV4-2 - ASSQEPLGVTMNTEAF